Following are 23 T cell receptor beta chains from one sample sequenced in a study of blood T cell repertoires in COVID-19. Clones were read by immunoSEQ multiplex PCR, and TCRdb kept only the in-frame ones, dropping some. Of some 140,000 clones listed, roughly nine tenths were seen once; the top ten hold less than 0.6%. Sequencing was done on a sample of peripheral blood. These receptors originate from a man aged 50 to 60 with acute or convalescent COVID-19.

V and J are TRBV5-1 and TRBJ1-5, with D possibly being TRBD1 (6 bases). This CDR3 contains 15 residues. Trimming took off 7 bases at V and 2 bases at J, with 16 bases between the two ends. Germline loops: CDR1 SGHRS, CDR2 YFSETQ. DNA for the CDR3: TGCGCCAGCCCGAGCGGGGGCTTGTGCAATCAGCCCCAGCATTTT. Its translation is CASPSGGLCNQPQHF.

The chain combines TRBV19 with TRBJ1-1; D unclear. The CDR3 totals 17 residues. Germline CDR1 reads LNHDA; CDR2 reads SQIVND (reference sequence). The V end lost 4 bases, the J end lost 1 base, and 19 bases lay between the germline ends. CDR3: CASSTTQLGRPNTEAFF. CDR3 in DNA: TGTGCCAGTAGTACGACTCAGCTCGGCAGACCGAACACTGAAGCTTTCTTT.

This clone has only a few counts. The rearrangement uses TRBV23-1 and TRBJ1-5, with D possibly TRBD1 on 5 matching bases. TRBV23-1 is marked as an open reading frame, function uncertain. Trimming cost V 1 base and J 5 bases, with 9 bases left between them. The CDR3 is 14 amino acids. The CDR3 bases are TGCGCCAGCAGTCAATGCTTGACAGATCAGCCCCAGCATTTT. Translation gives CASSQCLTDQPQHF.

The CDR3 sequence is CASSPSGGRGEAFF. CDR3 in DNA: TGTGCCAGCAGCCCCTCAGGGGGGCGGGGTGAAGCTTTCTTT. This rearrangement joins TRBV7-6 to TRBJ1-1; the match to TRBD1 covers 7 bases. After removal of 5 bases from V and 7 bases from J, the junction contained 10 bases not matched to a gene. The CDR3 is made up of 14 amino acids. In germline, CDR1 is SGHVS, CDR2 FNYEAQ.

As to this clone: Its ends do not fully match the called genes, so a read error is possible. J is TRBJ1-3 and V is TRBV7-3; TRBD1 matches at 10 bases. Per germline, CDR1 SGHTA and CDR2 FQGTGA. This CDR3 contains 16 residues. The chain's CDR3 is CASSLTTGGLGNTIYF. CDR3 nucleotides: TGTGCCAGCAGCCTAACGACAGGGGGCCTCGGAAACACCATATATTTT.

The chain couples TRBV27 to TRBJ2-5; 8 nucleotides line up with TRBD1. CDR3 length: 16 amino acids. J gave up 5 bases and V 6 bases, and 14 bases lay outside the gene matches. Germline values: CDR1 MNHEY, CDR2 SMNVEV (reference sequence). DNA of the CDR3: TGTGCCAGCAGCCACTATCGGACAGGGCAGGGGGAGACCCAGTACTTC. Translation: CASSHYRTGQGETQYF.

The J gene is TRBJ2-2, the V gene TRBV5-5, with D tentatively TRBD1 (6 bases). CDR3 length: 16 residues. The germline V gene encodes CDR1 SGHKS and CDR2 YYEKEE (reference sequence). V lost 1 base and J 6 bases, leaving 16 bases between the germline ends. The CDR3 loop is CASSLRVWQGPGELFF. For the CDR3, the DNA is TGTGCCAGCAGCTTGCGAGTTTGGCAGGGGCCCGGGGAGCTGTTTTTT.

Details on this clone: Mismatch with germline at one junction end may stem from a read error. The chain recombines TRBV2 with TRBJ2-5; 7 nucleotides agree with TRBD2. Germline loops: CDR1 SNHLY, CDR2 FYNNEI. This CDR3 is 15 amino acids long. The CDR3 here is CGSGNRRGSWETQYF. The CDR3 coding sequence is TGTGGAAGCGGAAACCGGCGGGGGTCTTGGGAGACTCAGTACTTC.

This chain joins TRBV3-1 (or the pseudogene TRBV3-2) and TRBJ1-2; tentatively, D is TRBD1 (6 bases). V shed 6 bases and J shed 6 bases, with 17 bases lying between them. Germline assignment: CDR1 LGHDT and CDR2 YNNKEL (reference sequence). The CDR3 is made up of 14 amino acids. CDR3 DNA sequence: TGTGCCAGCAGTCATACCTCTAGACAGGATGGCTACACCTTC. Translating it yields CASSHTSRQDGYTF.

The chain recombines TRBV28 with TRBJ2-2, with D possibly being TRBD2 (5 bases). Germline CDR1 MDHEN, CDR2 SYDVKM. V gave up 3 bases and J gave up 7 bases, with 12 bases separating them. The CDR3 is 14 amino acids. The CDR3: CASSLVGKGGELFF. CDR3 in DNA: TGTGCCAGCAGTTTGGTCGGGAAAGGCGGGGAGCTGTTTTTT. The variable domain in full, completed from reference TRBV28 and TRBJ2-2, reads DVKVTQSSRYLVKRTGEKVFLECVQDMDHENMFWYRQDPGLGLRLIYFSYDVKMKEKGDIPEGYSVSREKKERFSLILESASTNQTSMYLCASSLVGKGGELFFGEGSRLTVL.

In DNA form, the CDR3 reads TGTGCCAGCAGCTTAGATTGGGACAGGGAAGCTTTCTTT. Translated: CASSLDWDREAFF. The chain uses TRBV7-2 and TRBJ1-1, with 8 nucleotides matching TRBD1. J lost 8 bases, V lost 1 base, and 3 bases had no gene match. Germline V gene sequence: CDR1 SGHTA, CDR2 FQGNSA. CDR3 length: 13 amino acids.

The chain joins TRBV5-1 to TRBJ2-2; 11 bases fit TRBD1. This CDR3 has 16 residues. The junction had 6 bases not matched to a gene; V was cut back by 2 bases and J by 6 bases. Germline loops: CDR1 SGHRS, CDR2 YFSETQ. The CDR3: CASSFTGQGGAGELFF. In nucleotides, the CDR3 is TGCGCCAGCAGCTTTACGGGACAGGGGGGTGCCGGGGAGCTGTTTTTT.

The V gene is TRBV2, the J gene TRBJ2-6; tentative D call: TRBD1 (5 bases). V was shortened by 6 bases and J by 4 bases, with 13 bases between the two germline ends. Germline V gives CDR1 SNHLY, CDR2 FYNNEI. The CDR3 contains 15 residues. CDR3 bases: TGTGCCAGCAGCCCCGACAGTTCCGGGGCCAACGTCCTGACTTTC. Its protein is CASSPDSSGANVLTF.

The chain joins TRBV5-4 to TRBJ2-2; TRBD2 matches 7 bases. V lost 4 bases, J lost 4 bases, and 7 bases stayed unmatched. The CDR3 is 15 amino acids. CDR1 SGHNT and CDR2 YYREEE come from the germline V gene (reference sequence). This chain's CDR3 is CASSAGGRITGELFF. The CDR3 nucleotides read TGTGCCAGCAGCGCCGGGGGGAGAATCACCGGGGAGCTGTTTTTT.

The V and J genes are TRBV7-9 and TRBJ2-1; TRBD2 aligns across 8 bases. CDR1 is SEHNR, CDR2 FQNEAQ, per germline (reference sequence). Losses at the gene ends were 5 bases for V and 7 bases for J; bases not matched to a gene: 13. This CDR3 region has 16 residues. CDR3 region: CASSAPGGEKVNEQFF. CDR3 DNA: TGTGCCAGCAGCGCCCCCGGGGGGGAAAAAGTTAATGAGCAGTTCTTC. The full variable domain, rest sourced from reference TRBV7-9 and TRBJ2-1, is DTGVSQNPRHKITKRGQNVTFRCDPISEHNRLYWYRQTLGQGPEFLTYFQNEAQLEKSRLLSDRFSAERPKGSFSTLEIQRTEQGDSAMYLCASSAPGGEKVNEQFFGPGTRLTVL.

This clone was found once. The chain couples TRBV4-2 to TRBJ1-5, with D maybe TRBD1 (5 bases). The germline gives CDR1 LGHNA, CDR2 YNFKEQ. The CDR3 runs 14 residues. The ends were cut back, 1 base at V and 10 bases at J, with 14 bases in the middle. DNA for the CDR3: TGTGCCAGCAGCCAAGTCTTCGGGCAGGGCCCCCAGCATTTT. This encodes CASSQVFGQGPQHF.

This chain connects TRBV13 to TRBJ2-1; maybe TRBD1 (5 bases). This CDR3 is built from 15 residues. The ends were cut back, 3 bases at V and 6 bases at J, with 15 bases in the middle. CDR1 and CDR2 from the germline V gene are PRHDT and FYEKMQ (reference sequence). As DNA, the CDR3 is TGTGCCAGCAGCTTCTTGGACATAAACCCCAATGAGCAGTTCTTC. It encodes CASSFLDINPNEQFF. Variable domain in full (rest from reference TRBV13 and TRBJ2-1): AAGVIQSPRHLIKEKRETATLKCYPIPRHDTVYWYQQGPGQDPQFLISFYEKMQSDKGSIPDRFSAQQFSDYHSELNMSSLELGDSALYFCASSFLDINPNEQFFGPGTRLTVL.

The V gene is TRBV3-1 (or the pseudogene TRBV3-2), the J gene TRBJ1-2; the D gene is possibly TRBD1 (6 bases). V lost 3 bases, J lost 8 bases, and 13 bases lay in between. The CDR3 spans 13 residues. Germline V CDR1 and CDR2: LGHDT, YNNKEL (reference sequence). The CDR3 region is CASSQGALEGYTF. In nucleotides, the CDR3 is TGTGCCAGCAGCCAGGGGGCTCTAGAAGGCTACACCTTC.

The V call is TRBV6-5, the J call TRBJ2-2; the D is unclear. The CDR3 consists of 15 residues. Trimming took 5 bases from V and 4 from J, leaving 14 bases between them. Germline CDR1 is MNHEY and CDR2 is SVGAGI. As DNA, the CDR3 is TGTGCCAGCAGTATGGGCCTTTCCTTCACCGGGGAGCTGTTTTTT. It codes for CASSMGLSFTGELFF.

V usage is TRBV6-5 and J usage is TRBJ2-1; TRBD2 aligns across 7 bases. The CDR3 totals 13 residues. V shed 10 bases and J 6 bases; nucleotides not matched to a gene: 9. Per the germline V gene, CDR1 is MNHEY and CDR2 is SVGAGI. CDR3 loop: CATAGDASNEQFF. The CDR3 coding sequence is TGTGCCACTGCGGGGGACGCCTCCAATGAGCAGTTCTTC.

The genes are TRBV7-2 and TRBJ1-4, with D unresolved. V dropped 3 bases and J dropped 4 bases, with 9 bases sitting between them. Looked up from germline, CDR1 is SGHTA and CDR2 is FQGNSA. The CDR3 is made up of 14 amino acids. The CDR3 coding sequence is TGTGCCAGCAGCTTGGACGGGAATAATGAAAAACTGTTTTTT. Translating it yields CASSLDGNNEKLFF.

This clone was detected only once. The CDR3 DNA reads as TGTGCCAGCAGCTTAGCCCCAGGGTACATTCAGTACTTC. This encodes CASSLAPGYIQYF. The rearrangement uses TRBV7-2 and TRBJ2-4, with a tentative D call TRBD1 (5 bases). This CDR3 comprises 13 residues. V lost 0 bases and J 8 bases, leaving 8 bases between the germline ends. Germline lookup yields CDR1 SGHTA and CDR2 FQGNSA.

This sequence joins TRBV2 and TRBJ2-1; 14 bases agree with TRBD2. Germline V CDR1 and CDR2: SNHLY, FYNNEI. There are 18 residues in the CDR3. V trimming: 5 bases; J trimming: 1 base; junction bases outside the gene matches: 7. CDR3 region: CASSRGLAGGGSYNEQFF. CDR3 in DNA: TGTGCCAGCAGTCGAGGACTAGCGGGAGGAGGGTCCTACAATGAGCAGTTCTTC. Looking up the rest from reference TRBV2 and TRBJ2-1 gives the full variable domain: EPEVTQTPSHQVTQMGQEVILRCVPISNHLYFYWYRQILGQKVEFLVSFYNNEISEKSEIFDDQFSVERPDGSNFTLKIRSTKLEDSAMYFCASSRGLAGGGSYNEQFFGPGTRLTVL.